This entry is about one TCR beta chain. This sample was included in a study of blood T cell repertoires in COVID-19. Overall study context: Acute and convalescent COVID-19 specimens originated in the United States, Italy and Spain. From T cells, B-cell-depleted T cells, or PBMCs came the material, which was cDNA or gDNA.

The J segment lost 5 bases and the V segment lost 6 bases, leaving 8 bases of the junction unmatched. The CDR3 has 14 amino acids. Germline loops: CDR1 MNHEY, CDR2 SVGEGT. The assay was immunoSEQ multiplex PCR, and TCRdb's table has in-frame clones only and misses some. Among approximately 240,000 clones listed, 70% to 90% were seen once. This clonotype was obtained from a man in his fifties with acute or convalescent COVID-19. Material: peripheral blood. The chain employs TRBV6-2 or TRBV6-3 and TRBJ1-2; 8 positions agree with TRBD1. CDR3 region: CASSSGTGLYGYTF. For the CDR3, the DNA is TGTGCCAGCAGCTCCGGGACAGGTTTATATGGCTACACCTTC.